The table lists the clone carrying this T cell receptor beta chain with many counts. Its matching antigen is unknown. RNA transcripts gave rise to amplified TCR beta CDR3 regions. The study used the HTBI primer set for a first-round RT-PCR of the TCR CDR3. In TCRdb, the multiplex PCR reads were re-called with MiXCR into one record per CDR3 protein. The table includes fewer than 750,000 distinct CDR3 sequences, roughly 14% detected once. This sample was taken from a study of T cells in Graves' hyperthyroidism and ophthalmopathy. Across the whole study: Before treatment of any kind, peripheral blood was taken at initial diagnosis. Study results and limitations: Ophthalmopathy was told apart from stable hyperthyroidism by a 13 V-J model.

The length of the CDR3 is 15 residues. The germline gives CDR1 MGHRA, CDR2 YSYEKL. Trimming left V 0 bases short and J 5 bases short, with 13 bases between. Not enrolled were patients with uncontrolled infection, other autoimmune disease, pregnancy or lactation. The authors took PBMCs from 7.5 to 10 ml fresh peripheral blood. The sequenced sample was blood. The TCR comes from a woman in her 40s with Graves' ophthalmopathy. This chain links TRBV4-1 with TRBJ1-2; D gene unclear. The CDR3 sequence: CASSQEGSYEYGYTF. CDR3 DNA sequence: TGCGCCAGCAGCCAAGAGGGTTCCTACGAGTATGGCTACACCTTC.